A selection of T cell receptor beta chains follows, all from one sample in a study of primary melanoma T cells and metastatic recurrence. Here immunoSEQ multiplex PCR was the method, and the copy in TCRdb shows in-frame clones only, minus some. The sample holds about 400 clones, roughly 84% seen once. Sequencing was performed on melanoma tumor tissue. These receptors came from a human donor with melanoma. CDR3s include the opening cysteine and the closing phenylalanine or tryptophan. A D gene is named only where the DNA matches it firmly. For some rows the clone size is stated as once, few or many, or as a class when expanded; others skip it.

j_gene: TRBJ1-1; v_gene: TRBV6-8; d_gene: NA; abundance: NA; len: 12; CDR3nt: TGTGCCAGCGTAGGGATAAACACTGAAGCTTTCTTT; CDR3aa: CASVGINTEAFF
j_gene: TRBJ2-3; v_gene: TRBV11-3; d_gene: TRBD2; abundance: NA; len: 17; CDR3nt: TGTGCCAGCAGCTTATTTATGGGGGCTAGCGGGGGAGATACGCAGTATTTT; CDR3aa: CASSLFMGASGGDTQYF
j_gene: TRBJ1-2; v_gene: TRBV6-8; d_gene: NA; abundance: NA; len: 14; CDR3nt: TGTGCCAGCAGTTACTCGACACGAGTGGGTGGCTACACCTTC; CDR3aa: CASSYSTRVGGYTF
j_gene: TRBJ2-3; v_gene: TRBV6-8; d_gene: NA; abundance: NA; len: 14; CDR3nt: TGTGCCAGCAGTTTGGGACGTCGGGGAGATACGCAATATTTT; CDR3aa: CASSLGRRGDTQYF
j_gene: TRBJ2-5; v_gene: TRBV6-8; d_gene: TRBD2; abundance: NA; len: 18; CDR3nt: TGTGCCAGCAGAACCGGGACTAGCGGGATCTTCGGGCGGGAGACCCAGTACTTC; CDR3aa: CASRTGTSGIFGRETQYF
j_gene: TRBJ2-5; v_gene: TRBV10-3; d_gene: NA; abundance: NA; len: 15; CDR3nt: TGTGCCATCAGTGAGTCAGGACCGAACCAAGAGACCCAGTACTTC; CDR3aa: CAISESGPNQETQYF
j_gene: TRBJ1-1; v_gene: TRBV19; d_gene: NA; abundance: NA; len: 14; CDR3nt: TGTGCCAGTAGTATAGGGGTTATGACTACTGAAGCTTTCTTT; CDR3aa: CASSIGVMTTEAFF
j_gene: TRBJ2-5; v_gene: TRBV6-8; d_gene: TRBD2; abundance: NA; len: 15; CDR3nt: TGTGCCAGCAGGCCGGGACTAGCGGGAGGAGAGACCCAGTACTTC; CDR3aa: CASRPGLAGGETQYF
j_gene: TRBJ2-3; v_gene: TRBV6-8; d_gene: TRBD1; abundance: once; len: 15; CDR3nt: TGTGCCAGCACCCCGGGACAGGGGGTTACAGATACGCAGTATTTT; CDR3aa: CASTPGQGVTDTQYF
j_gene: TRBJ1-2; v_gene: TRBV15; d_gene: TRBD1; abundance: NA; len: 15; CDR3nt: TGTGCCACCAGCAGAGATATGGGGACAGCTTATGGCTACACCTTC; CDR3aa: CATSRDMGTAYGYTF
j_gene: TRBJ2-5; v_gene: TRBV18; d_gene: NA; abundance: NA; len: 13; CDR3nt: TGTGCCAGCTCACGATCGTACCAAGAGACCCAGTACTTC; CDR3aa: CASSRSYQETQYF
j_gene: TRBJ1-5; v_gene: TRBV19; d_gene: NA; abundance: few; len: 15; CDR3nt: TGTGCCAGTAGCAACCCGGCAGGCGTTGTCGGGGCCCAGCATTTT; CDR3aa: CASSNPAGVVGAQHF
j_gene: TRBJ2-3; v_gene: TRBV28; d_gene: NA; abundance: NA; len: 16; CDR3nt: TGTGCCAGCAGCCCCACTCGAGCGGATAGCACAGATACGCAGTATTTT; CDR3aa: CASSPTRADSTDTQYF
j_gene: TRBJ1-5; v_gene: TRBV6-8; d_gene: NA; abundance: NA; len: 13; CDR3nt: TGTGCCATCAGTGTAGCCGGGAATCAGCCCCAGCATTTT; CDR3aa: CAISVAGNQPQHF
j_gene: TRBJ2-7; v_gene: TRBV4-1; d_gene: NA; abundance: NA; len: 15; CDR3nt: TGCGCCAGCAGCCAAGATTTGACTAGTCTGTACGAGCAGTACTTC; CDR3aa: CASSQDLTSLYEQYF